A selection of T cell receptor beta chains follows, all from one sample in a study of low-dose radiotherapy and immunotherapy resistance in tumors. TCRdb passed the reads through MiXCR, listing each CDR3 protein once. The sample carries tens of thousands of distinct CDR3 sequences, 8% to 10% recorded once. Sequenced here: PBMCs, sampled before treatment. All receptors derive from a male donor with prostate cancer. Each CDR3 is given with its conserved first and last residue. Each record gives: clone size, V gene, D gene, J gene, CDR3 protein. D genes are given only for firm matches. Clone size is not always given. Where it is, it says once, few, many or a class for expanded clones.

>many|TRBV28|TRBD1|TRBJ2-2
CASSPLGTGGTGELFF
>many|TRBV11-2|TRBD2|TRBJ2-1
CASSLELLAFSFF
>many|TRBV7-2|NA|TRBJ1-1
CASSFSQLNTEAFF
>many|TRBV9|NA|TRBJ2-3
CASSAPSPGDTQYF
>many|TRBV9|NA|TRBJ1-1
CASSGGGLNTEAFF
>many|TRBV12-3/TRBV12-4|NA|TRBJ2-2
CASRFTNTGELFF
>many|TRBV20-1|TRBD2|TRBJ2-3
CSARDQGGADTQYF
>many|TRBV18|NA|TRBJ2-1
CASSPPGGYNEQFF
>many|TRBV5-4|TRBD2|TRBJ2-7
CASSIKTSGSYEQYF
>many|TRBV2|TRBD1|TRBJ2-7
CASNPDRGNYEQYF
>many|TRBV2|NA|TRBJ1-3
CASSEMSFPGNTIYF
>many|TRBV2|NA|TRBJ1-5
CASMSGRAGQPQHF
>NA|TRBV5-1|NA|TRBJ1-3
CASSPGQGTNTIYF
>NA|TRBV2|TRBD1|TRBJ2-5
CASSAQGQPQETQYF
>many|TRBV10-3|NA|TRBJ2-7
CAISDPRELAFEQYF
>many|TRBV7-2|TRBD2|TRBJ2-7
CASSLAASGSSYEQYF
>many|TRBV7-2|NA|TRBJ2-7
CASSLRQVRDEQYF
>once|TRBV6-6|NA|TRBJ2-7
CASSYSLRQATYEQYF
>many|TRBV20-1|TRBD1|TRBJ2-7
CSARDGGQGLAEQYF
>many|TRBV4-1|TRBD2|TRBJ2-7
CASSGLAGNREQYF
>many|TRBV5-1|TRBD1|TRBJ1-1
CASSLRSDRGNEAEAFF
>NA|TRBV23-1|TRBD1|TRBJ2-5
CARTYGGTGYQETQYF
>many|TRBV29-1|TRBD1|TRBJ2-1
CSVPRQGEQFF
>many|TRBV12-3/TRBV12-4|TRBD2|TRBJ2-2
CASRSSGGNPGELFF
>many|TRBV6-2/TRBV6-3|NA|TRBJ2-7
CATAGGIYSYEQYF
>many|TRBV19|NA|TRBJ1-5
CASRGDIQQPQHF
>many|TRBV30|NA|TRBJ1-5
CAWSDQQNQPQHF
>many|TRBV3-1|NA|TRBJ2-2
CASSQGTDTGELFF
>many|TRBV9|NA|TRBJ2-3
CASSVATYTDTQYF
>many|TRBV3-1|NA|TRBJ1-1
CASSQDRVLRAFF
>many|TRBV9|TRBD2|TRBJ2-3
CASSYFGTSRDTQYF
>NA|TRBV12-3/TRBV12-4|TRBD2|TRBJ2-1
CASTRLGLAGDNEQFF
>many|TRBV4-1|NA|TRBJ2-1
CASSQDSGSSYNEQFF
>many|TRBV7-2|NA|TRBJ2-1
CASSYYTEQFF
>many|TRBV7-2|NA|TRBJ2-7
CASSLEGYAYEQYF
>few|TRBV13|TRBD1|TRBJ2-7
CASSPTGGRQYF
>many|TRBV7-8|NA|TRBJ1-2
CASSETDRYGYTF
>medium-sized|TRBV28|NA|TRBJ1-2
CASSQGISGYTF
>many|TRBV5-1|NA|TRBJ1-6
CASSLRQTGDSPLHF
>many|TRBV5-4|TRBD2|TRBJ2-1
CASSLGLAGYNEQFF
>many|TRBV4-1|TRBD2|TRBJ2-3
CASSQTSGGTDTQYF
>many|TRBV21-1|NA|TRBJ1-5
CASSKKARGSNQPQHF
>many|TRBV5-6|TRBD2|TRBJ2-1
CASSLPSGNEQFF
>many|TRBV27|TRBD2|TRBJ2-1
CASRTGTTMANEQFF
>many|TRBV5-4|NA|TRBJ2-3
CASSLRRSLSTDTQYF
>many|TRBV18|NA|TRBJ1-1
CASSPGVRNTEAFF
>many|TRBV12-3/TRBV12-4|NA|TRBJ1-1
CASSPRVGGMNTEAFF